This TCR beta chain is from a study of T cell repertoires in ileal Crohn's disease. Overall study context: Biopsies of the neoterminal ileum at postoperative colonoscopy form M6 samples.

A note on this clone: Antigen: not known.

The germline V gene has CDR1 MNHNY and CDR2 SVGAGI (reference sequence). The CDR3 sequence is 15 residues long. The V and J ends lost 2 bases and 1 base respectively, with 12 bases between them. Regarding time point: neoterminal ileum biopsy at postoperative endoscopy, about 6 months after surgery. Whole-study findings and limits: Active smokers at surgery had more clonal expansions than non-smokers.

Sequencing used immunoSEQ multiplex PCR; TCRdb keeps in-frame clones, though not all of them. The profile shows about 10,000 clones, 78% of them singletons. The chain combines TRBV6-6 with TRBJ2-7, with a tentative D call TRBD1 (6 bases). The sample comprised ileal tissue. The clonotype originates from an adult with Crohn's disease. The CDR3 region is CASSYHRDTSYEQYF. DNA for the CDR3: TGTGCCAGCAGTTACCACCGGGACACTTCCTACGAGCAGTACTTC.